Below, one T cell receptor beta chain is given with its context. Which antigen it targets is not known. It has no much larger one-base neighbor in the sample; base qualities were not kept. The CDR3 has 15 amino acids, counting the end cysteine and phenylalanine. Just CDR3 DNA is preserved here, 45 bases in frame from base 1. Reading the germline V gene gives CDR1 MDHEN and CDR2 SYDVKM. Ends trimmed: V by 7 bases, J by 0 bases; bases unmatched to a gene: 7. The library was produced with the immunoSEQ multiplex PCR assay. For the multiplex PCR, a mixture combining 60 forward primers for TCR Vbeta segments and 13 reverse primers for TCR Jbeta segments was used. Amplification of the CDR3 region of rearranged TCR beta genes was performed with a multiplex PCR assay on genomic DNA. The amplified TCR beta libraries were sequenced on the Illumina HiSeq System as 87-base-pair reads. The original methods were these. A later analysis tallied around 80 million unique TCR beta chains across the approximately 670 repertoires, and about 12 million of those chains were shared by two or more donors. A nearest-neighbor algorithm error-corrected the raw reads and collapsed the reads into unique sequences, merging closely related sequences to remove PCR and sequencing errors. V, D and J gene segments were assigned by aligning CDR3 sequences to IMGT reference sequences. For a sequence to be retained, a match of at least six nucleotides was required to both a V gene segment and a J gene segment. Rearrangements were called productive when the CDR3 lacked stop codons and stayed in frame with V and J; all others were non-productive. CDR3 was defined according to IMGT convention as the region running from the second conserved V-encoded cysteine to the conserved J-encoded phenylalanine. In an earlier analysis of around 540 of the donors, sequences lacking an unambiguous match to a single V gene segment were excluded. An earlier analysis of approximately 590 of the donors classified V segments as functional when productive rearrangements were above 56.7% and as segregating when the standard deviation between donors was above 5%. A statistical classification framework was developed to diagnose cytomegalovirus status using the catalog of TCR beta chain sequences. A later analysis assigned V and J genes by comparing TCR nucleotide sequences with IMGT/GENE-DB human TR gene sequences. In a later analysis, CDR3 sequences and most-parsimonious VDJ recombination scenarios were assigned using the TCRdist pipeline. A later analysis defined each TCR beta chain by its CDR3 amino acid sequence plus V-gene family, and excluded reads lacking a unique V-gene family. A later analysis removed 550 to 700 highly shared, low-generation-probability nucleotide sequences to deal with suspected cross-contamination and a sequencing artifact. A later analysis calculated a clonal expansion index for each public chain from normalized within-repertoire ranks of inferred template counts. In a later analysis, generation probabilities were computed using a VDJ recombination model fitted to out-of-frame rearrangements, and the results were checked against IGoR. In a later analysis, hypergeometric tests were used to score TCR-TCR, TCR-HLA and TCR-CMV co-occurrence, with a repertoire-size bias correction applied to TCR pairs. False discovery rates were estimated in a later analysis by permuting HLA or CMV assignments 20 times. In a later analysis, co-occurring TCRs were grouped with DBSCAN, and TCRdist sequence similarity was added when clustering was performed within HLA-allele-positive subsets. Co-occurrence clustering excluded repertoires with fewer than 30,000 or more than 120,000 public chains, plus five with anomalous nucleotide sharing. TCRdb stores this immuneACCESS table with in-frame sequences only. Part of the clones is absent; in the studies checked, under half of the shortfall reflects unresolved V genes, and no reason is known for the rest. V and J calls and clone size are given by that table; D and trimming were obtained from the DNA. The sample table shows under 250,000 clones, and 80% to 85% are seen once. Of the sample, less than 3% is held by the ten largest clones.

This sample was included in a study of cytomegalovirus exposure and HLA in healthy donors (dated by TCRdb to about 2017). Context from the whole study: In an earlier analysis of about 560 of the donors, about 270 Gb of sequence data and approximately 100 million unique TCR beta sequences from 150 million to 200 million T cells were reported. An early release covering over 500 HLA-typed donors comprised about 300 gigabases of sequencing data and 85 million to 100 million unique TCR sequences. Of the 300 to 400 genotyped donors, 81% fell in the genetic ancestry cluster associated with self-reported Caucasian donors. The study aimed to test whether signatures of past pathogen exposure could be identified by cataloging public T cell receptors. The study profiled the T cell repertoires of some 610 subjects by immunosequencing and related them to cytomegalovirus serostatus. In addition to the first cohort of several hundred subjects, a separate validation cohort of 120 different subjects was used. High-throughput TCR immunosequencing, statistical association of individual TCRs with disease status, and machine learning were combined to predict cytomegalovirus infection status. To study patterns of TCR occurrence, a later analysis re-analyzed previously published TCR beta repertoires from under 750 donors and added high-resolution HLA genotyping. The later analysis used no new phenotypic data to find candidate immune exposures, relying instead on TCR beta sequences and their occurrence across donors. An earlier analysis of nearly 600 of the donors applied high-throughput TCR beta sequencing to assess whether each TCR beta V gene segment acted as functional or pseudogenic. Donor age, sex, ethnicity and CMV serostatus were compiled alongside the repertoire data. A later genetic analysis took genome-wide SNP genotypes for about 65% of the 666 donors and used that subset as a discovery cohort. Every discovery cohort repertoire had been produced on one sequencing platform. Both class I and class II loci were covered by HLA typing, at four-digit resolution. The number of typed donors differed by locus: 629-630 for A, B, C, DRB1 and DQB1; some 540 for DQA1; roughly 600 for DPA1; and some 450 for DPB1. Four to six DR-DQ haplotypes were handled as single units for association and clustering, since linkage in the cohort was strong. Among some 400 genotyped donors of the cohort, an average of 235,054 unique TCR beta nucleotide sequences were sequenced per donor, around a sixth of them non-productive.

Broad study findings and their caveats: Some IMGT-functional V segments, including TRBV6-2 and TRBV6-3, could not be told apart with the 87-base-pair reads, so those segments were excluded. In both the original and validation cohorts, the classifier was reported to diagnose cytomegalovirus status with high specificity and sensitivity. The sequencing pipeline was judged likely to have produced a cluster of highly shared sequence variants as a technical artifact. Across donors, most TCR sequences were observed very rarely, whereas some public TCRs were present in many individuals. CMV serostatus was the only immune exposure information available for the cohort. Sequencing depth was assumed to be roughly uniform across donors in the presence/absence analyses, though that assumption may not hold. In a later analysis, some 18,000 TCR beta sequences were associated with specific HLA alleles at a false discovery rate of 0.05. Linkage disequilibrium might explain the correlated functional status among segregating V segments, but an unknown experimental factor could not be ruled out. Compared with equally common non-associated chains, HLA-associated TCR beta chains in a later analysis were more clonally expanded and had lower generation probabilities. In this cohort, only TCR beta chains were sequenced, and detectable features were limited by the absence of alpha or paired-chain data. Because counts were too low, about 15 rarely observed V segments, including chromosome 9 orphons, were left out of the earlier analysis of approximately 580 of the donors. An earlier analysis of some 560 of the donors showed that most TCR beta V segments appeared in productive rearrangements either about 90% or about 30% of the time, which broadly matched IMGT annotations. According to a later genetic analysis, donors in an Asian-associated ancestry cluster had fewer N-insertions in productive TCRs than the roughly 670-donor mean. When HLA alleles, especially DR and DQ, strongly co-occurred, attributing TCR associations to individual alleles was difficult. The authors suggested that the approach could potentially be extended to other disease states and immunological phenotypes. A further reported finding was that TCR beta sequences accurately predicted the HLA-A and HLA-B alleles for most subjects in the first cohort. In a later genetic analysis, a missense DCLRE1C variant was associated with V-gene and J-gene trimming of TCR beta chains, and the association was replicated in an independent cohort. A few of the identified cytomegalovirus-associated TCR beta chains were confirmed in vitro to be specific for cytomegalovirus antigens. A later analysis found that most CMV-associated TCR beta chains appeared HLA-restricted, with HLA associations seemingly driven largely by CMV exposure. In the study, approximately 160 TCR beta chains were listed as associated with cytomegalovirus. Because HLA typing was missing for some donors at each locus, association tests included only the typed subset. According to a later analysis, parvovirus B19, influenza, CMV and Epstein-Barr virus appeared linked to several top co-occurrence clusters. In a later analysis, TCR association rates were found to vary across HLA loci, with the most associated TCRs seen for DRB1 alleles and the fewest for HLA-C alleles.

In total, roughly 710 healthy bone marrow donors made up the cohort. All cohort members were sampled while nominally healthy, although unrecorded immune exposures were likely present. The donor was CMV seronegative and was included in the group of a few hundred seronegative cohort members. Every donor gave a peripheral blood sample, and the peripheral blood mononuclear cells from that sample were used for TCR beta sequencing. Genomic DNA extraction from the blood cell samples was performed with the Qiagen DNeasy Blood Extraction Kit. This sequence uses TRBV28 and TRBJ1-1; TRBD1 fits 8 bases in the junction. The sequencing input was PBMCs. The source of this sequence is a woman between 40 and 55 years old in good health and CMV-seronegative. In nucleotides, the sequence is TGTGCCAGCATATTACAGGGGGAATTGAACACTGAAGCTTTCTTT. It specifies CASILQGELNTEAFF.